A selection of T cell receptor beta chains follows, all from one sample in a study of vaccination effects on CD4 cells after COVID-19. No antigen has been identified for these receptors. Profiled with immunoSEQ multiplex PCR; TCRdb holds only in-frame clones, not every one. Here the sample spans tens of thousands of clones, more than 65% being singletons. The sequencing here drew on CD4+ T cells from PBMCs cultured without peptide, taken before COVID-19 vaccination. The source is a human donor who received a COVID-19 vaccine. Both conserved end residues are part of each CDR3. The order of the fields is clone size, J gene, D gene, V gene, CDR3 protein, CDR3 DNA. The D gene is left open where the match is weak. Only part of the rows carry a size: once, few, many, or a class if the clone is expanded.

>NA|TRBJ1-2|NA|TRBV5-4
CASSLGLKDGYTF
TGTGCCAGCAGCTTGGGGCTTAAAGATGGCTACACCTTC
>NA|TRBJ2-4|NA|TRBV5-8
CASSWGLNIQYF
TGTGCCAGCAGCTGGGGACTTAACATTCAGTACTTC
>few|TRBJ1-2|NA|TRBV5-1
CASSLADNPDGYTF
TGCGCCAGCAGCTTGGCGGACAACCCGGACGGCTACACCTTC
>NA|TRBJ1-5|TRBD1|TRBV12-3/TRBV12-4
CASSFRDSALKHF
TGTGCCAGCAGTTTTCGGGACAGCGCCCTCAAGCATTTT
>NA|TRBJ1-1|NA|TRBV29-1
CSVENQGWNTEAFF
TGCAGCGTTGAAAATCAGGGGTGGAACACTGAAGCTTTCTTT
>NA|TRBJ1-1|NA|TRBV2
CASSANRNTEAFF
TGTGCCAGCAGCGCAAACAGGAACACTGAAGCTTTCTTT
>NA|TRBJ2-2|NA|TRBV3-1/TRBV3-2
CASSQVSTGELFF
TGTGCCAGCAGCCAAGTTTCTACCGGGGAGCTGTTTTTT
>NA|TRBJ1-5|NA|TRBV4-1
CASSPTELSNQPQHF
TGCGCCAGCAGCCCAACGGAGTTGAGCAATCAGCCCCAGCATTTT
>NA|TRBJ1-1|NA|TRBV7-8
CASSLEQGNMNTEAFF
TGTGCCAGCAGCTTAGAGCAGGGAAACATGAACACTGAAGCTTTCTTT
>NA|TRBJ1-2|NA|TRBV4-3
CASSHPGTNYGYTF
TGCGCCAGCAGCCACCCCGGGACCAACTATGGCTACACCTTC
>NA|TRBJ2-7|NA|TRBV29-1
CSVEYGSGSTEQYF
TGCAGCGTTGAGTACGGTTCGGGGTCTACGGAGCAGTACTTC
>NA|TRBJ2-3|NA|TRBV7-6
CASSPDTDTQYF
TGTGCCAGCAGCCCAGACACAGATACGCAGTATTTT
>NA|TRBJ2-3|TRBD2|TRBV3-1/TRBV3-2
CASSQVRGNTQYF
TGTGCCAGCAGCCAAGTGCGGGGGAATACGCAGTATTTT
>few|TRBJ2-1|NA|TRBV11-3
CASSLGGFYNEQFF
TGTGCCAGCAGCTTAGGGGGGTTCTACAATGAGCAGTTCTTC
>few|TRBJ1-2|NA|TRBV27
CASSEGGRGYTF
TGTGCCAGCAGTGAGGGGGGTAGGGGCTACACCTTC
>NA|TRBJ1-2|NA|TRBV6-6
CASSSDSNYGYTF
TGTGCCAGCAGTTCTGACAGTAACTATGGCTACACCTTC
>NA|TRBJ2-7|NA|TRBV18
CASSPGAGNYEQYF
TGTGCCAGCTCCCCTGGGGCAGGGAACTACGAGCAGTACTTC
>NA|TRBJ1-1|NA|TRBV4-2
CASSRERGWGTEAFF
TGTGCCAGCAGCCGGGAGAGGGGATGGGGCACTGAAGCTTTCTTT
>NA|TRBJ1-1|TRBD1|TRBV7-2
CASSFSGTGEIAEAFF
TGTGCCAGCAGCTTTTCCGGGACAGGGGAAATCGCTGAAGCTTTCTTT
>few|TRBJ1-3|NA|TRBV2
CASSPGNTIYF
TGTGCCAGCAGCCCGGGAAACACCATATATTTT